These 2 T cell receptor beta chains originate from one sample sequenced in a study of cytomegalovirus exposure and HLA in healthy donors (dated by TCRdb to between 2016 and 2019). Library generation was performed with the immunoSEQ multiplex PCR assay. For the multiplex PCR, a mixture combining 60 forward primers for TCR Vbeta segments and 13 reverse primers for TCR Jbeta segments was used. The table was pulled from immuneACCESS by TCRdb, which kept in-frame rearrangements only. Such tables lose some clones; where checked, under half of the loss comes from unresolved V genes, and the rest has no known cause. This sample gives 150,000 to 190,000 clones in total; approximately 77% of them show up just once. The ten largest make up around 1.5% of the sample. Sequences were obtained from PBMCs. The receptors here all came from a man between 18 and 35 years old in good health and CMV-seronegative.

The chain links TRBV4-1 to TRBJ2-7; D possibly corresponds to TRBD2 (5 bases). Between the trimmed V and J ends, which lost 0 bases and 2 bases, there was a span of 11 bases. The germline V gene encodes CDR1 MGHRA and CDR2 YSYEKL. The CDR3 sequence is 15 residues long. The CDR3 DNA is TGCGCCAGCAGCCAAGATGGAGCGGAACCCTACGAGCAGTACTTC. Protein: CASSQDGAEPYEQYF.

The genes are TRBV4-1 and TRBJ1-1; the D is unclear. Trimming took off 5 bases at V and 4 bases at J, with 11 bases between the two ends. This CDR3 has 13 amino acids. Germline lookup yields CDR1 MGHRA and CDR2 YSYEKL. CDR3 protein: CASSTLPSTEAFF. The DNA for the CDR3 is TGCGCCAGCAGCACGCTTCCCAGCACTGAAGCTTTCTTT.